This TCR beta chain was retrieved from a study of blood T cell repertoires in COVID-19. About the research overall: Some COVID-19 samples were acute and others convalescent; all came from the United States, Italy and Spain. From T cells, B-cell-depleted T cells, or PBMCs came the material, which was cDNA or gDNA.

How the authors handled the data: Amplifying reference gene primers gave estimates of nucleated cell counts. Profiled with immunoSEQ multiplex PCR; TCRdb holds only in-frame clones, not every one. V and J calls plus clone size are reproduced from that table; the DNA served to infer D and trimming. The data show roughly 72,000 clones, with about 88% seen just once and under 25% held by the top ten. The CDR3 sequence is 17 residues long. The V end was cut by 3 bases, the J end by 1 base, with 18 bases between. Germline loops: CDR1 KGHSH, CDR2 LQKENI. A single count supports this clone. The chain carries TRBV18 and TRBJ1-2; D is perhaps TRBD1 (5 bases). The receptor comes from a human donor in a cohort sampled during active COVID-19. Sequencing was done on a sample of peripheral blood. CDR3 loop: CASSPYQEGRYNYGYTF. CDR3 DNA: TGTGCCAGCTCACCCTATCAAGAGGGGAGGTATAACTATGGCTACACCTTC.